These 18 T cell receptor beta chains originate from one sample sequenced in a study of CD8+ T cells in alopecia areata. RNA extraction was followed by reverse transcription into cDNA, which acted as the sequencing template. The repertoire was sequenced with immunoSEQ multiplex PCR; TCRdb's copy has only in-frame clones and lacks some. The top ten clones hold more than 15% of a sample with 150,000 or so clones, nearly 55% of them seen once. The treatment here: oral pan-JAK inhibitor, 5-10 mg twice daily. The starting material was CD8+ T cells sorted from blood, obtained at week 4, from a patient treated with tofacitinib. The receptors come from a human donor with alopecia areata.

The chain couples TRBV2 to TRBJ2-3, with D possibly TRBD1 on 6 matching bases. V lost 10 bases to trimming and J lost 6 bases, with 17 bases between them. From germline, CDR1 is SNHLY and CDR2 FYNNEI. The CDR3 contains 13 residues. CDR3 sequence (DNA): TGTGCCATAAGCTTCAGGGGCATGGATACGCAGTATTTT. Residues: CAISFRGMDTQYF. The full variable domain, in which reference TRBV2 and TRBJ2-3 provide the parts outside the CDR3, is EPEVTQTPSHQVTQMGQEVILRCVPISNHLYFYWYRQILGQKVEFLVSFYNNEISEKSEIFDDQFSVERPDGSNFTLKIRSTKLEDSAMYFCAISFRGMDTQYFGPGTRLTVL.

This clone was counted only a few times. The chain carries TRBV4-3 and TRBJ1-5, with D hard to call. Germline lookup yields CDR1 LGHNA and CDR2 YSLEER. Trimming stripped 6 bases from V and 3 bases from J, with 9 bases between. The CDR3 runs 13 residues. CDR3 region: CASSPGINQPQHF. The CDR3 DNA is TGCGCCAGCAGTCCCGGAATCAATCAGCCCCAGCATTTT.

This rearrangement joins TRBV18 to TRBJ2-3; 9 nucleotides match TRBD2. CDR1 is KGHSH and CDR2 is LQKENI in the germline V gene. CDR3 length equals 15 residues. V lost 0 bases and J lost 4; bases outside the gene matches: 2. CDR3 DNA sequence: TGTGCCAGCTCACCACCTAGCGGGGGAGCAGATACGCAGTATTTT. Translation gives CASSPPSGGADTQYF.

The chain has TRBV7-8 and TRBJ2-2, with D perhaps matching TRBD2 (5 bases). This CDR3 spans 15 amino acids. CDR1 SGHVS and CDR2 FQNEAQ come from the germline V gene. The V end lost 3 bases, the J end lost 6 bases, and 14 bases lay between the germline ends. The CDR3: CASSFGGTSSGELFF. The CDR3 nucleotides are TGTGCCAGCAGCTTTGGCGGCACTAGTTCCGGGGAGCTGTTTTTT.

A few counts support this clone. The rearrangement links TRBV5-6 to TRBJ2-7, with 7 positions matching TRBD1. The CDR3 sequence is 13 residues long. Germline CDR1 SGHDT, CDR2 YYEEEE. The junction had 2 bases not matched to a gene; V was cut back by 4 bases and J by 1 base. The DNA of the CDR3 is TGTGCCAGCAGCGAGGACAGGTCCTACGAGCAGTACTTC. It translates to CASSEDRSYEQYF. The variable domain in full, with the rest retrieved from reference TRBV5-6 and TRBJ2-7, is DAGVTQSPTHLIKTRGQQVTLRCSPKSGHDTVSWYQQALGQGPQFIFQYYEEEERQRGNFPDRFSGHQFPNYSSELNVNALLLGDSALYLCASSEDRSYEQYFGPGTRLTVT.

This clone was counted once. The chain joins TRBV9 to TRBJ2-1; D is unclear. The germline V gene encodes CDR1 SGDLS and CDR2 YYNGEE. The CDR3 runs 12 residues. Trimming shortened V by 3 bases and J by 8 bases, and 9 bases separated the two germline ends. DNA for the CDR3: TGTGCCAGCAGCGCCTACCCGGATGAGCAGTTCTTC. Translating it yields CASSAYPDEQFF.

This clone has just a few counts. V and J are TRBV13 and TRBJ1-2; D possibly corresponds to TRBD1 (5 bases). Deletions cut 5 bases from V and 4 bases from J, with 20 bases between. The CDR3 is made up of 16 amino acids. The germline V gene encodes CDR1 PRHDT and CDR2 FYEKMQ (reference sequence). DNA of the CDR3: TGTGCCAGCAGCCTGCTCGGGGGACGAGGGGTCTATGGCTACACCTTC. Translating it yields CASSLLGGRGVYGYTF.

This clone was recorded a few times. The CDR3 spells CASSKGGTEAFF. CDR3 DNA sequence: TGTGCCAGCAGCAAAGGGGGGACTGAAGCTTTCTTT. The genes are TRBV7-9 and TRBJ1-1; a possible D gene is TRBD1 (6 bases). Germline CDR1 is SEHNR and CDR2 is FQNEAQ (reference sequence). Between the trimmed V and J ends, which lost 5 bases and 5 bases, there was a span of 9 bases. The CDR3 consists of 12 residues.

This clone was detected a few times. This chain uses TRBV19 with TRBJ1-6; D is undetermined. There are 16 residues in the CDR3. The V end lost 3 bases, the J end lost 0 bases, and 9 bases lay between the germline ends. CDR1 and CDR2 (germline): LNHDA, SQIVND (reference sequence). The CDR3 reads CASSILMSSYNSPLHF. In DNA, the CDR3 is TGTGCCAGTAGTATCTTGATGAGCTCCTATAATTCACCCCTCCACTTT.

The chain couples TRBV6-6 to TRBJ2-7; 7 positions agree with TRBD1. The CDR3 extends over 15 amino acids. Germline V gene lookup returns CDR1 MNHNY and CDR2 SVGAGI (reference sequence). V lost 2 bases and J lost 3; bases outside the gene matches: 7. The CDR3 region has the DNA TGTGCCAGCAGTTACGCCGGGACAGCAGGCTACGAGCAGTACTTC. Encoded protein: CASSYAGTAGYEQYF.

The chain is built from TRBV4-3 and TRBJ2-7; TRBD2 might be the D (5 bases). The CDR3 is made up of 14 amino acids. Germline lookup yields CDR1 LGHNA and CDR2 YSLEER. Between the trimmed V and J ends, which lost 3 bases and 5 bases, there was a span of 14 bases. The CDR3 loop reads CASSQGSAGDEQYF. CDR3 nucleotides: TGCGCCAGCAGCCAGGGCAGCGCCGGGGACGAGCAGTACTTC.

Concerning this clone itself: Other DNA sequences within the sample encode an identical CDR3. CDR3 region: CASSLGGDTQYF. For the CDR3, the DNA is TGTGCCAGCAGCTTGGGAGGAGATACGCAGTATTTT. The gene calls are TRBV5-6 and TRBJ2-3; D not certain. This CDR3 contains 12 residues. Trimming cost V 0 bases and J 5 bases, with 4 bases left between them. The germline V gene has CDR1 SGHDT and CDR2 YYEEEE.

For the CDR3, the DNA is TGTGCCAGCGCCCTAACCCCCCGGGGGCAGTATTTT. It yields the protein CASALTPRGQYF. This chain connects TRBV5-8 to TRBJ2-3; a weak D match, TRBD2 (5 bases). This CDR3 region has 12 residues. Trimming cost V 7 bases and J 11 bases, with 17 bases left between them. CDR1 is SGHTS, CDR2 YDEGEE, per germline.

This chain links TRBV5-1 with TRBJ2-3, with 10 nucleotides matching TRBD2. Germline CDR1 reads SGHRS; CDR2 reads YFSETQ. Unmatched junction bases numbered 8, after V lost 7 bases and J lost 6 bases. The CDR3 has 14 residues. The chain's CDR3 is CASCKRGGPDTQYF. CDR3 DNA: TGCGCCAGCTGCAAGCGGGGGGGCCCGGATACGCAGTATTTT. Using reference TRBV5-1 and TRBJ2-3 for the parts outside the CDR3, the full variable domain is KAGVTQTPRYLIKTRGQQVTLSCSPISGHRSVSWYQQTPGQGLQFLFEYFSETQRNKGNFPGRFSGRQFSNSRSEMNVSTLELGDSALYLCASCKRGGPDTQYFGPGTRLTVL.

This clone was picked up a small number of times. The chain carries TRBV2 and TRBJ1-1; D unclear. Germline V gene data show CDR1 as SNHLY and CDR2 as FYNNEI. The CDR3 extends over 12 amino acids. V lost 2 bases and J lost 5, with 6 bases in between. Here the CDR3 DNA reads TGTGCCAGCAGTGAATTGAGGACTGAAGCTTTCTTT. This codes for CASSELRTEAFF.

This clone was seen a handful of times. The CDR3 DNA is TGTGCCAGCAGTTACGGACAGGGCGATCAGCCCCAGCATTTT. Encoded protein: CASSYGQGDQPQHF. The V gene is TRBV6-5, the J gene TRBJ1-5; 8 bases line up with TRBD1. V trimming: 2 bases; J trimming: 5 bases; junction bases outside the gene matches: 2. The length of the CDR3 is 14 residues. Germline V gene sequence: CDR1 MNHEY, CDR2 SVGAGI.

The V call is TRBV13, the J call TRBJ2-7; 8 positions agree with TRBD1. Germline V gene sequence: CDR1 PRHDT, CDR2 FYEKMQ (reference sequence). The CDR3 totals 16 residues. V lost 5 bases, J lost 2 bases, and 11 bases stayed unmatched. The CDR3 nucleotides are TGTGCCAGCAGCAGCTTAGCGTCAGGGGGCGCCTACGAGCAGTACTTC. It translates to CASSSLASGGAYEQYF.

The CDR3 reads CSAWGAGNTIYF. DNA for the CDR3: TGCAGCGCCTGGGGTGCTGGAAACACCATATATTTT. The chain employs TRBV29-1 and TRBJ1-3; D is unresolved. The CDR3 covers 12 residues. CDR1 and CDR2 (germline): SQVTM, ANQGSEA. V lost 7 bases and J 2 bases, leaving 9 bases between the germline ends.